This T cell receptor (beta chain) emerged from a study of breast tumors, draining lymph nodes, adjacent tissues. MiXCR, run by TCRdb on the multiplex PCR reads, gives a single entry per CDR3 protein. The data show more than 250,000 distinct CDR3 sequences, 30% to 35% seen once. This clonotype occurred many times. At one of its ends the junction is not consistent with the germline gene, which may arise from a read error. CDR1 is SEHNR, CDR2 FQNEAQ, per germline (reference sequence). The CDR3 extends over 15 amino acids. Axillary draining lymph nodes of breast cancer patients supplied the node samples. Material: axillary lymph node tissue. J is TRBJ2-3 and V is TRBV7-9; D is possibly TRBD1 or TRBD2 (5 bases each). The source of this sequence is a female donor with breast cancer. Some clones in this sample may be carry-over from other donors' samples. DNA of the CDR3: TGTGCCAGCAGCTTAACGGGACGGAGCATAGATACGCAGTATTTT. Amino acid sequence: CASSLTGRSIDTQYF.